This T cell receptor beta chain was recorded in a study of T cells expressing NK-cell markers. The CDR3 is 19 amino acids. Germline V gene sequence: CDR1 LGHNA, CDR2 YNFKEQ. What made the TCR beta cDNA was 5'RACE template switching with UMIs. TCRdb reprocessed the 5' RACE reads, with one entry per CDR3 protein and no DNA. Its table records 350,000 to 500,000 distinct CDR3 sequences. Sequencing used blood T cells: a sorted CD56 or NKG2C T cell subset, CD4+ or CD8+ T cells, or bulk PBMC T cells (not recorded which). This clonotype was sampled from a woman between 18 and 75 years old in good health. This chain joins TRBV4-2 and TRBJ2-2; with no DNA, the TCRdb D assignment of TRBD2 cannot be verified. This CDR3 is CASSQGLAGGSGSAGELFF.